Below, one T cell receptor beta chain is given with its context. This entry belongs to a study of blood T cell repertoires in COVID-19. About the research overall: Donors in the United States, Italy and Spain gave samples during acute or convalescent COVID-19.

The CDR3 covers 16 residues. Per the original methods: Estimates of nucleated cell counts were drawn from the amplification of reference gene primers. The repertoire was sequenced with immunoSEQ multiplex PCR; TCRdb's copy has only in-frame clones and lacks some. V and J calls and clone size come straight from that table; D and trimming were deduced from the DNA. This repertoire shows some 200,000 clones, approximately 90% found once; its top ten account for around 1.2%. The sample was peripheral blood. This receptor was taken from a man aged 25-40 years with acute or convalescent COVID-19. V and J are TRBV21-1 and TRBJ1-3. TRBV21-1 is a known pseudogene. The CDR3 coding sequence is TGTGCCAGCAGCATCATGGGGGGGGTCTCTGGAAACACCATATATTTT. This gives the protein CASSIMGGVSGNTIYF.